These 8 T cell receptor beta chains originate from one sample sequenced in a study of technical replicates of blood from a handful of donors. Libraries were prepared by immunoSEQ multiplex PCR; TCRdb keeps only in-frame clonotypes and omits some of them. The sample gives 65,000 to 90,000 clones, 85% to 95% of which show up once; 0.2% to 0.3% is in the top ten. The sequenced material came from T cells isolated from PBMCs. The receptors derive from a human donor in good health.

The chain's CDR3 is CASSYDGQGNTEAFF. The DNA of the CDR3 is TGTGCCAGCAGCTACGATGGACAGGGGAACACTGAAGCTTTCTTT. This chain connects TRBV6-5 to TRBJ1-1; 8 bases line up with TRBD1. V shed 6 bases, J shed 1 base, and the junction held 7 bases outside the gene matches. CDR1 is MNHEY and CDR2 is SVGAGI in the germline V gene. The CDR3 has 15 amino acids.

The V call is TRBV28, the J call TRBJ1-5, with D possibly TRBD1 on 5 matching bases. Looked up from germline, CDR1 is MDHEN and CDR2 is SYDVKM. The CDR3 is made up of 13 amino acids. V lost 2 bases and J lost 5, with 7 bases in between. CDR3 nucleotide sequence: TGTGCCAGCAGTTTACGGGGGGATCAGCCCCAGCATTTT. This encodes CASSLRGDQPQHF.

The V and J genes are TRBV27 and TRBJ2-7; D call uncertain. Germline V gene data show CDR1 as MNHEY and CDR2 as SMNVEV (reference sequence). The CDR3 consists of 18 residues. V was pared by 6 bases and J by 3 bases, with 27 bases between. The CDR3 loop is CASRHLFRFPHEDYEQYF. CDR3 nucleotides: TGTGCCAGCAGACATCTTTTCCGCTTTCCCCACGAGGACTACGAGCAGTACTTC.

CDR3 sequence (DNA): TGTGCCAGCAGCGGACAGGGGAGTTACAATGAGCAGTTCTTC. Translating it yields CASSGQGSYNEQFF. The chain is built from TRBV27 and TRBJ2-1; 9 bases agree with TRBD1. This CDR3 is 14 amino acids long. V lost 6 bases, J lost 4 bases, and 4 bases stayed unmatched. CDR1 and CDR2 from the germline V gene are MNHEY and SMNVEV (reference sequence).

The chain is built from TRBV4-1 and TRBJ2-3, with D perhaps matching TRBD2 (6 bases). V dropped 5 bases and J dropped 6 bases, with 12 bases sitting between them. Looked up from germline, CDR1 is MGHRA and CDR2 is YSYEKL. CDR3 length equals 13 residues. CDR3 region: CASSRARGDTQYF. The CDR3 DNA reads as TGCGCCAGCAGCAGAGCCCGGGGGGATACGCAGTATTTT.

This clone was seen once. The chain employs TRBV10-1 and TRBJ2-1, with TRBD2 identical over 11 bases. The CDR3 is 17 amino acids. Germline trimming cut 5 bases from V and 0 bases from J; bases unmatched to any gene: 6. Germline CDR1 is WNHNN and CDR2 is SYGVQD (reference sequence). CDR3 in amino acids: CASSPTSGKSSYNEQFF. CDR3 bases: TGCGCCAGCAGTCCGACTAGCGGGAAGAGCTCCTACAATGAGCAGTTCTTC.

The chain couples TRBV7-9 to TRBJ1-2, with TRBD1 matching 8 bases. CDR1 and CDR2 from the germline V gene are SEHNR and FQNEAQ (reference sequence). The CDR3 consists of 15 residues. V gave up 5 bases and J gave up 0 bases; unmatched junction bases: 5. The CDR3 reads CASSPQGAANYGYTF. The CDR3 coding sequence is TGTGCCAGCAGCCCCCAGGGGGCAGCTAACTATGGCTACACCTTC. Looking up the rest from reference TRBV7-9 and TRBJ1-2 gives the full variable domain: DTGVSQNPRHKITKRGQNVTFRCDPISEHNRLYWYRQTLGQGPEFLTYFQNEAQLEKSRLLSDRFSAERPKGSFSTLEIQRTEQGDSAMYLCASSPQGAANYGYTFGSGTRLTVV.

The CDR3 sequence is CASSHGVGSSYNEQFF. The CDR3, as DNA: TGTGCCAGCTCACACGGGGTGGGGAGCTCCTACAATGAGCAGTTCTTC. The chain uses TRBV18 and TRBJ2-1; the D gene is possibly TRBD2 (5 bases). Deletions cut 4 bases from V and 0 bases from J, with 13 bases between. The germline CDR1 and CDR2 sequences are KGHSH and LQKENI. CDR3 length: 16 amino acids. The complete variable domain, with remaining parts taken from reference TRBV18 and TRBJ2-1, reads NAGVMQNPRHLVRRRGQEARLRCSPMKGHSHVYWYRQLPEEGLKFMVYLQKENIIDESGMPKERFSAEFPKEGPSILRIQQVVRGDSAAYFCASSHGVGSSYNEQFFGPGTRLTVL.